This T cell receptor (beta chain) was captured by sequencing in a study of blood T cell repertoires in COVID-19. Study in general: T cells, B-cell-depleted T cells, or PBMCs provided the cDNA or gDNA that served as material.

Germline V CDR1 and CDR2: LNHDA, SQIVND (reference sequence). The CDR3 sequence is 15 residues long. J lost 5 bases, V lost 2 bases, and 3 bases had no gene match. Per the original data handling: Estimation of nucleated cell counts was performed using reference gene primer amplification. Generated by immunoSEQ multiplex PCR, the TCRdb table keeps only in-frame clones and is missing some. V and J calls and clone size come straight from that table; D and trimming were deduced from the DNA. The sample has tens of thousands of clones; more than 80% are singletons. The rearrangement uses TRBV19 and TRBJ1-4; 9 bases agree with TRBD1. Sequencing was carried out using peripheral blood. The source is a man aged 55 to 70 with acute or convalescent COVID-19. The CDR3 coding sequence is TGTGCCAGTAGTATAAGTACAGGGGGCAATGAAAAACTGTTTTTT. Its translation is CASSISTGGNEKLFF.